The clone carrying this T cell receptor beta chain was counted only a few times. These data are taken from a study of blood T cell repertoires in COVID-19. Trimming took 5 bases from V and 2 from J; bases not matched to a gene: 4. Germline values: CDR1 SNHLY, CDR2 FYNNEI. The CDR3 length is 16 residues. Clones were read by immunoSEQ multiplex PCR, and TCRdb kept only the in-frame ones, dropping some. The profile shows some 58,000 clones, around nine tenths of them singletons. This clonotype was sampled from a human donor in a cohort sampled during active COVID-19. The V call is TRBV2, the J call TRBJ2-2, with 11 positions matching TRBD2. The source material was peripheral blood. This CDR3 is CASSLAGGGNTGELFF. The DNA for the CDR3 is TGTGCCAGCAGTCTAGCGGGGGGAGGAAACACCGGGGAGCTGTTTTTT.